The 24 T cell receptor beta chains in this list originate from one sample, sequenced in a study of control samples from healthy donors and cancer patients (TCRdb year 2020). Libraries came from the immunoSEQ multiplex PCR assay. TCRdb retrieved this table from immuneACCESS and kept in-frame rearrangements only. Not all clones are present; in checked studies, unresolved V genes account for under half, and no reason is known for the remainder. For this sample there are around 68,000 clones; 75% to 85% appear just once. The ten top clones hold 15% to 19% of the sample. Material: blood. These receptors were obtained from a man in his 60s in good health.

The chain employs TRBV6-2 or TRBV6-3 and TRBJ2-7; perhaps TRBD2 as D (5 bases). The CDR3 totals 15 residues. The germline V and J ends were trimmed by 5 bases and 1 base, with 15 bases remaining between them. CDR1 and CDR2 from the germline V gene are MNHEY and SVGEGT. DNA of the CDR3: TGTGCCAGCAGTAGGAATAGCGTATCATCCTACGAGCAGTACTTC. Translated, it gives CASSRNSVSSYEQYF.

This clone was counted only a few times. The chain employs TRBV18 and TRBJ2-5; unclear D gene. CDR1 is KGHSH, CDR2 LQKENI, per germline. This CDR3 contains 13 residues. Deletions cut 2 bases from V and 3 bases from J, with 7 bases between. The CDR3 sequence is CASSPDSKETQYF. CDR3 coding DNA: TGTGCCAGCTCACCAGACTCCAAAGAGACCCAGTACTTC.

This chain connects TRBV3-1 (or the pseudogene TRBV3-2) to TRBJ1-2, with D hard to call. V was cut by 4 bases and J by 7 bases, with 10 bases left in between. CDR1 is LGHDT, CDR2 YNNKEL, per germline (reference sequence). The CDR3 runs 12 residues. CDR3 sequence reads: CASSRPGFGYTF. The DNA of the CDR3 is TGTGCCAGCAGCCGTCCCGGGTTTGGCTACACCTTC.

This clone showed up just a few times. A read error may account for a junction end that differs from germline. The chain recombines TRBV7-2 with TRBJ1-2, with 7 bases aligning to TRBD1. Germline CDR1 and CDR2: SGHTA and FQGNSA. This CDR3 region has 13 residues. The CDR3 is CASSRTGRYVYTF. DNA of the CDR3: TGTGCCAGCAGCCGGACAGGAAGATATGTCTACACCTTC.

The gene calls are TRBV9 and TRBJ2-7; 7 nucleotides align to TRBD2. The germline CDR1 and CDR2 sequences are SGDLS and YYNGEE. Trimming cost V 1 base and J 7 bases; bases outside gene matches: 11. CDR3 length: 15 residues. The CDR3 DNA is TGTGCCAGCAGCGTAAGCCCTAGCGGTACTGGGGAGCAGTACTTC. This gives the protein CASSVSPSGTGEQYF.

The chain links TRBV27 to TRBJ2-3; possibly TRBD1 or TRBD2 for D (7 bases each). The V end lost 7 bases, the J end lost 4 bases, and 18 bases lay between the germline ends. The germline V gene has CDR1 MNHEY and CDR2 SMNVEV (reference sequence). The CDR3 consists of 15 residues. The CDR3 region has the DNA TGTGCCAGCACTCAGGGGGGGTTTGTCGCAGATACGCAGTATTTT. This translates into CASTQGGFVADTQYF.

The chain combines TRBV15 with TRBJ2-5; D is unclear. Germline lookup yields CDR1 LNHNV and CDR2 YYDKDF (reference sequence). The CDR3 contains 13 residues. V was trimmed by 3 bases and J by 1 base, leaving 6 bases between them. CDR3 coding DNA: TGTGCCACCAGCAGCTCGGTCCAAGAGACCCAGTACTTC. Translating gives CATSSSVQETQYF.

The chain uses TRBV3-1 (or the pseudogene TRBV3-2) and TRBJ1-5; D is uncertain. This CDR3 is built from 13 residues. CDR1 and CDR2 from the germline V gene are LGHDT and YNNKEL (reference sequence). Trimming removed 1 base at V and 4 bases at J, with 5 bases between. As DNA, the CDR3 is TGTGCCAGCAGCCAAGGAGGGAATCAGCCCCAGCATTTT. Its protein is CASSQGGNQPQHF.

The V and J genes are TRBV20-1 and TRBJ2-5; D gene uncertain. Trimming took off 5 bases at V and 5 bases at J, with 9 bases between the two ends. In germline, CDR1 is DFQATT, CDR2 SNEGSKA (reference sequence). CDR3 size: 11 residues. The CDR3 is CSAQLGETQYF. CDR3 DNA sequence: TGCAGTGCTCAGCTAGGGGAGACCCAGTACTTC.

This chain uses TRBV9 with TRBJ2-5; 9 nucleotides match TRBD2. Losses at the gene ends were 4 bases for V and 6 bases for J; bases not matched to a gene: 7. Per the germline V gene, CDR1 is SGDLS and CDR2 is YYNGEE. The CDR3 spans 14 residues. The DNA for the CDR3 is TGTGCCAGCAGCCCATTAGCGGGGGTGAAGACCCAGTACTTC. As protein: CASSPLAGVKTQYF.

This clone was detected a few times. The V and J genes are TRBV7-2 and TRBJ2-7; TRBD2 might be the D (5 bases). The germline V and J ends were trimmed by 2 bases and 1 base, with 6 bases remaining between them. Germline lookup yields CDR1 SGHTA and CDR2 FQGNSA. This CDR3 is built from 13 residues. The CDR3 loop reads CASSLRESYEQYF. The CDR3 region has the DNA TGTGCCAGCAGCTTAAGGGAGTCCTACGAGCAGTACTTC.

The chain is built from TRBV29-1 and TRBJ1-1; TRBD1 is a possible D gene (5 bases). Trimming took off 4 bases at V and 1 base at J, with 7 bases between the two ends. The CDR3 has 12 amino acids. CDR1 and CDR2 from the germline V gene are SQVTM and ANQGSEA. CDR3 protein: CSVGGQNTEAFF. CDR3 DNA sequence: TGCAGCGTTGGCGGACAGAACACTGAAGCTTTCTTT.

The chain employs TRBV5-8 and TRBJ2-2, with 8 positions matching TRBD1. CDR3 length: 15 amino acids. Germline CDR1 SGHTS, CDR2 YDEGEE. V shed 3 bases, J shed 1 base, and the junction held 2 bases outside the gene matches. In DNA, the CDR3 is TGTGCCAGCAGCTGGGGACAGGTGAACACCGGGGAGCTGTTTTTT. This codes for CASSWGQVNTGELFF.

The genes are TRBV5-3 and TRBJ2-5; D assignment may be TRBD1 or TRBD2 (5 bases each). TRBV5-3 qualifies as an ORF whose function is uncertain. V lost 2 bases and J 8 bases, leaving 22 bases between the germline ends. This CDR3 has 16 residues. The CDR3 sequence is CARSFGQLGTWETQYF. In DNA, the CDR3 is TGTGCCAGAAGCTTTGGGCAGCTTGGGACGTGGGAAACCCAGTACTTC.

This sequence joins TRBV6-1 and TRBJ2-7; 9 bases align to TRBD1. The CDR3 consists of 16 residues. With V trimmed by 3 bases and J by 6 bases, 12 bases remained unmatched. CDR1 MNHNS and CDR2 SASEGT come from the germline V gene. Here the CDR3 reads CASSDPSGQGMSEQYF. The CDR3 DNA is TGTGCCAGCAGTGACCCGTCCGGACAGGGGATGAGCGAGCAGTACTTC.

The chain joins TRBV27 to TRBJ1-1; TRBD1 aligns across 7 bases. Germline values: CDR1 MNHEY, CDR2 SMNVEV (reference sequence). V gave up 4 bases and J gave up 1 base; unmatched junction bases: 3. The CDR3 is 14 amino acids. CDR3 nucleotides: TGTGCCAGCAGTTCTCGGACAGGGAACACTGAAGCTTTCTTT. This translates into CASSSRTGNTEAFF.

J is TRBJ2-7 and V is TRBV9; TRBD2 matches at 9 bases. From germline, CDR1 is SGDLS and CDR2 YYNGEE. The length of the CDR3 is 15 residues. With 0 bases clipped from V and 4 bases from J, the junction kept 5 bases outside the gene matches. The CDR3 bases are TGTGCCAGCAGCGTAGGCGTTAGCGGGAGTTACGAGCAGTACTTC. It encodes CASSVGVSGSYEQYF.

The gene calls are TRBV7-8 and TRBJ2-5; no reliable D call. Trimming stripped 3 bases from V and 1 base from J, with 9 bases between. Germline V gene lookup returns CDR1 SGHVS and CDR2 FQNEAQ. CDR3 length: 14 amino acids. The CDR3 region is CASSLDPVQETQYF. DNA for the CDR3: TGTGCCAGCAGCTTGGACCCCGTCCAAGAGACCCAGTACTTC.

The chain is built from TRBV7-9 and TRBJ2-2, with D hard to call. V lost 0 bases, J lost 3 bases, and 17 bases lay in between. Germline V CDR1 and CDR2: SEHNR, FQNEAQ (reference sequence). CDR3 size: 18 residues. The CDR3 DNA reads as TGTGCCAGCAGCTTAGCTAGGATACAATTTAAAGACACCGGGGAGCTGTTTTTT. This encodes CASSLARIQFKDTGELFF.

The gene calls are TRBV2 and TRBJ2-5, with 11 bases lining up with TRBD1. J gave up 1 base and V 6 bases, and 4 bases lay outside the gene matches. CDR1 and CDR2 (germline): SNHLY, FYNNEI. The CDR3 contains 15 residues. This chain's CDR3 is CASRAGTGGQETQYF. The CDR3 DNA sequence: TGTGCCAGCAGGGCCGGGACAGGGGGCCAAGAGACCCAGTACTTC.

The chain links TRBV19 to TRBJ2-6; no firm D call. The germline V and J ends were trimmed by 5 bases and 0 bases, with 8 bases remaining between them. The germline gives CDR1 LNHDA, CDR2 SQIVND (reference sequence). This CDR3 is built from 15 residues. CDR3 sequence reads: CASSSLGSGANVLTF. DNA of the CDR3: TGTGCCAGTAGTTCTCTGGGCTCTGGGGCCAACGTCCTGACTTTC.

The rearrangement links TRBV2 to TRBJ1-6, with D perhaps TRBD1 (6 bases). V was pared by 3 bases and J by 9 bases, with 9 bases between. CDR1 is SNHLY, CDR2 FYNNEI, per germline. The CDR3 consists of 13 residues. This CDR3 is CASSEGGRSPLHF. CDR3 sequence (DNA): TGTGCCAGCAGTGAGGGGGGGCGTTCACCCCTCCACTTT.

The chain combines TRBV24-1 with TRBJ2-3; 8 bases are a match to TRBD1. The CDR3 runs to 16 residues. The germline CDR1 and CDR2 sequences are KGHDR and SFDVKD. J gave up 3 bases and V 6 bases, and 10 bases lay outside the gene matches. CDR3 bases: TGTGCCACCAGTTCAACAGGGGGTAGTGAGACAGATACGCAGTATTTT. It translates to CATSSTGGSETDTQYF.

This clone was counted a few times. Here the CDR3 reads CARSPDFGREGYNEQFF. The CDR3 DNA reads TGTGCCAGAAGCCCGGACTTCGGGCGGGAGGGATACAATGAGCAGTTCTTC. V usage is TRBV5-3 and J usage is TRBJ2-1; 9 bases map to TRBD2. TRBV5-3 is an open reading frame whose function is uncertain. CDR3 length equals 17 residues. Trimming took 4 bases from V and 4 from J; bases not matched to a gene: 12.